This T cell receptor (beta chain) appears in the sequencing data of a study of cytomegalovirus exposure and HLA in healthy donors. Overall study results and limits: Reports indicate that TCR beta sequences accurately predicted the HLA-A and HLA-B alleles of most subjects. High sensitivity and specificity were reportedly achieved when the classifier diagnosed cytomegalovirus status.

CDR1 and CDR2 from the germline V gene are MDHEN and SYDVKM. V was shortened by 5 bases and J by 0 bases, with 10 bases between the two germline ends. The CDR3 extends over 14 amino acids. In the case of this clone: Its target is not known.

Vbeta (60) and Jbeta (13) primers were used in the PCR. Some clones are missing from TCRdb's copy, which holds only in-frame ones; the method was immunoSEQ multiplex PCR. The data show around 100,000 clones, about 77% seen once. The V and J genes are TRBV28 and TRBJ1-1; the D is unclear. The sequence was collected from a woman aged 18-29 years in good health and CMV-seropositive. The sequenced material came from PBMCs. Here the CDR3 reads CASSPGGMNTEAFF. The DNA for the CDR3 is TGTGCCAGCAGTCCGGGAGGTATGAACACTGAAGCTTTCTTT.